This TCR beta chain was sequenced during a study of cytomegalovirus exposure and HLA in healthy donors. Profiling relied on immunoSEQ multiplex PCR, and the TCRdb table lists in-frame clones only, not all of them. This repertoire shows about 330,000 clones, 86% found once; its top ten account for more than 0.8%. The sequence was collected from a woman between 18 and 29 years old in good health and CMV-seronegative. Sequenced sample: PBMCs.

In nucleotides, the CDR3 is TGCGCCAGCAGCTTGACAGGGAGCGATGGCTACACCTTC. It codes for CASSLTGSDGYTF. The rearrangement links TRBV5-1 to TRBJ1-2; a possible D gene is TRBD1 (6 bases). V lost 1 base, J lost 6 bases, and 10 bases lay in between. CDR1 is SGHRS and CDR2 is YFSETQ in the germline V gene. The CDR3 is 13 amino acids.